The subject of this entry is one T cell receptor beta chain. This entry is derived from a study of OX40 agonist ivuxolimab in advanced cancers. Produced via immunoSEQ multiplex PCR; TCRdb's table is partial and in-frame only. The data contain approximately 54,000 clones, approximately 91% of them seen just once; the ten biggest clones take up around 3.3%. Trimming stripped 3 bases from V and 3 bases from J, with 9 bases between. The CDR3 is 14 residues long. Germline loops: CDR1 SGHTA, CDR2 FQGNSA. The gene calls are TRBV7-2 and TRBJ2-1; D remains unclear. The sample in question was CD4+ or CD8+ T cells sorted from blood, obtained in a trial of the OX40 agonist ivuxolimab. The TCR originated in an adult with an advanced solid tumor such as melanoma, head and neck, liver or kidney cancer. CDR3 bases: TGTGCCAGCAGCTTCCCGGGTCTCTACAATGAGCAGTTCTTC. Protein: CASSFPGLYNEQFF.